Detailed here is one T cell receptor (beta chain). Its target is not known. It was with 60 Vbeta and 13 Jbeta primers that the PCR ran. Libraries were prepared by immunoSEQ multiplex PCR; TCRdb keeps only in-frame clonotypes and omits some of them. The data hold about 95,000 clones, with 80% to 90% observed a single time. The sample comes from a study of cytomegalovirus exposure and HLA in healthy donors. Broader study findings: Researchers reported in a later analysis that a missense DCLRE1C variant was tied to TCR beta V- and J-gene trimming. The listing of 150 or so TCR beta chains classed them as cytomegalovirus-associated.

In germline, CDR1 is SGHVS, CDR2 FNYEAQ. The V and J ends lost 5 bases and 5 bases, in that order; junction bases with no gene match: 5. The length of the CDR3 is 15 residues. The chain links TRBV7-6 to TRBJ2-7, with 14 bases that match TRBD2. Sequenced: PBMCs. The sequence was collected from a man aged 25 to 45 in good health and CMV-seropositive. This CDR3 is CASSVGLAGEDEQYF. The CDR3, as DNA: TGTGCCAGCAGCGTGGGACTAGCGGGAGAGGACGAGCAGTACTTC.